Below, 16 T cell receptor beta chains from the same sample are listed, as sequenced in a study of blood T cells in healthy people across ages. Next came a second PCR, run for about 6 to 11 cycles, which used a sample-barcoded 5' primer along with a J-beta primer mix. TCRdb redid the calling of the 5' RACE reads with MiXCR, one entry per CDR3 protein. The sample holds approximately 1.5 million distinct CDR3 sequences, about 32% seen once. Sequencing was performed on blood. These receptors were collected from a woman younger than 45 in good health.

This clonotype has a handful of counts. J is TRBJ2-1 and V is TRBV15; no definite D call. CDR3 length: 15 residues. The germline CDR1 and CDR2 sequences are LNHNV and YYDKDF (reference sequence). V lost 0 bases to trimming and J lost 7 bases, with 13 bases between them. The CDR3, as DNA: TGTGCCACCAGCAGAGAGATTTTGGTAGGGAATGAGCAGTTCTTC. Translating it yields CATSREILVGNEQFF.

The genes are TRBV4-2 and TRBJ2-5; D remains unclear. The DNA matches TRBJ2-7 better at its end, which makes the J call doubtful. The germline V gene has CDR1 LGHNA and CDR2 YNFKEQ. The CDR3 runs 14 residues. CDR3 nucleotide sequence: TGTGCCAGCGACCCAGGCGGTGGTTTCTACGAGCAGTACTTC. This gives the protein CASDPGGGFYEQYF.

This chain links TRBV5-5 with TRBJ1-2; 9 bases agree with TRBD1. This CDR3 comprises 15 residues. Per the germline V gene, CDR1 is SGHKS and CDR2 is YYEKEE (reference sequence). The junction had 8 bases not matched to a gene; V was cut back by 0 bases and J by 8 bases. CDR3 residues: CASSLGAGGTGGYTF. In DNA, the CDR3 is TGTGCCAGCAGCTTGGGGGCAGGCGGGACAGGGGGCTACACCTTC. Full variable domain (missing parts from reference TRBV5-5 and TRBJ1-2): DAGVTQSPTHLIKTRGQQVTLRCSPISGHKSVSWYQQVLGQGPQFIFQYYEKEERGRGNFPDRFSARQFPNYSSELNVNALLLGDSALYLCASSLGAGGTGGYTFGSGTRLTVV.

The sample holds a few counts of this clonotype. The chain carries TRBV4-1 and TRBJ2-2; the match to TRBD1 covers 7 bases. V shed 2 bases, J shed 8 bases, and the junction held 8 bases outside the gene matches. There are 15 residues in the CDR3. Per the germline V gene, CDR1 is MGHRA and CDR2 is YSYEKL. Here the CDR3 reads CASSQQGNRGGELFF. CDR3 in DNA: TGCGCCAGCAGCCAACAGGGCAACAGGGGAGGGGAGCTGTTTTTT.

This clonotype occurred a few times. The V and J genes are TRBV6-2 or TRBV6-3 and TRBJ2-4, with D tentatively TRBD2 (5 bases). Trimming took off 10 bases at V and 1 base at J, with 17 bases between the two ends. This CDR3 contains 15 residues. Germline CDR1 reads MNHEY; CDR2 reads SVGEGT. The CDR3 region is CATHGLPSAKNIQYF. The CDR3 DNA is TGTGCCACCCACGGACTCCCTAGCGCCAAAAACATTCAGTACTTC.

This clonotype came up many times. The rearrangement uses TRBV5-1 and TRBJ2-5, with 11 bases fitting TRBD2. The CDR3 covers 15 residues. Germline trimming cut 0 bases from V and 4 bases from J; bases unmatched to any gene: 2. Germline V lookup: CDR1 SGHRS, CDR2 YFSETQ. CDR3 sequence: CASSLAGTSGETQYF. The CDR3 DNA follows: TGCGCCAGCAGCTTGGCCGGGACTAGCGGAGAGACCCAGTACTTC.

V and J are TRBV2 and TRBJ1-2, with 7 bases fitting TRBD1. This CDR3 spans 13 amino acids. The junction had 5 bases not matched to a gene; V was cut back by 4 bases and J by 6 bases. Germline CDR1 is SNHLY and CDR2 is FYNNEI. The CDR3 nucleotides are TGTGCCAGCAGTGGACAGGGAATGCATGGCTACACCTTC. Protein product: CASSGQGMHGYTF.

This clonotype came up a few times. The chain couples TRBV14 to TRBJ1-2; 7 bases are a match to TRBD1. Germline V gene sequence: CDR1 SGHDN, CDR2 FVKESK. The V segment lost 6 bases and the J segment 8 bases; nucleotides outside the gene matches: 18. CDR3 length: 16 amino acids. The CDR3 loop reads CASSPGTAVPLTGYTF. The CDR3 nucleotides read TGTGCCAGCAGTCCCGGGACAGCCGTACCCCTCACCGGCTACACCTTC.

In its sample, this clonotype was seen a few times. The J gene is TRBJ2-3, the V gene TRBV7-2; TRBD2 aligns across 10 bases. The germline CDR1 and CDR2 sequences are SGHTA and FQGNSA. The CDR3 extends over 18 amino acids. The V gene end was trimmed by 1 base and the J gene end by 2 bases; junction bases not matched to a gene: 9. CDR3 bases: TGTGCCAGCAGCTTAGACGGGACTAGCGAGACCTTCACAGATACGCAGTATTTT. Translated: CASSLDGTSETFTDTQYF.

This chain connects TRBV7-9 to TRBJ1-2; D remains ambiguous. The V end lost 10 bases, the J end lost 4 bases, and 13 bases lay between the germline ends. Germline V gene data show CDR1 as SEHNR and CDR2 as FQNEAQ (reference sequence). The CDR3 extends over 12 amino acids. The CDR3 DNA is TGTGCCAACAGAGCAGGAAGCTATGGCTACACCTTC. This translates into CANRAGSYGYTF. Full variable domain (missing parts from reference TRBV7-9 and TRBJ1-2): DTGVSQNPRHKITKRGQNVTFRCDPISEHNRLYWYRQTLGQGPEFLTYFQNEAQLEKSRLLSDRFSAERPKGSFSTLEIQRTEQGDSAMYLCANRAGSYGYTFGSGTRLTVV.

Here the CDR3 DNA reads TGTGCCAGCAGCGTAGAGGGCAGAGCTAACTATGGCTACACCTTC. Its protein product is CASSVEGRANYGYTF. This rearrangement joins TRBV9 to TRBJ1-2; no reliable D call. The CDR3 has 15 residues. The V end lost 0 bases, the J end lost 0 bases, and 9 bases lay between the germline ends. Germline V gene data show CDR1 as SGDLS and CDR2 as YYNGEE.

The rearrangement uses TRBV27 and TRBJ2-1, with 12 nucleotides matching TRBD2. CDR1 and CDR2 from the germline V gene are MNHEY and SMNVEV (reference sequence). The CDR3 runs 14 residues. V trimming: 4 bases; J trimming: 8 bases; junction bases outside the gene matches: 3. The CDR3 nucleotides are TGTGCCAGCAGTTCGACTAGCGGGAGCCATGAGCAGTTCTTC. Translating it yields CASSSTSGSHEQFF.

Only a few counts were recorded for this clonotype. The chain joins TRBV30 to TRBJ2-1; D not resolved. V was clipped by 2 bases and J by 8 bases, with 10 bases between them. Germline values: CDR1 GTSNPN, CDR2 SVGIG (reference sequence). The CDR3 runs 12 residues. The CDR3 sequence is CAWSLSRDEQFF. The CDR3 coding sequence is TGTGCCTGGAGTTTAAGCCGCGATGAGCAGTTCTTC.

This clonotype was detected only a few times. The rearrangement uses TRBV6-5 and TRBJ2-3, with D perhaps matching TRBD1 (5 bases). Trimming removed 7 bases from V and 2 bases from J, with 10 bases in between. In germline, CDR1 is MNHEY, CDR2 SVGAGI. CDR3 length: 13 residues. The CDR3 here is CASKTGYTDTQYF. The CDR3, as DNA: TGTGCCAGCAAAACAGGATACACAGATACGCAGTATTTT.

This clonotype occurred a few times. The rearrangement uses TRBV27 and TRBJ2-5; a weak D match, TRBD2 (5 bases). The length of the CDR3 is 14 residues. Trimming removed 1 base from V and 7 bases from J, with 13 bases in between. Germline assignment: CDR1 MNHEY and CDR2 SMNVEV (reference sequence). CDR3 residues: CASSLLGRGGTQYF. In DNA form, the CDR3 reads TGTGCCAGCAGTTTATTAGGCCGGGGTGGGACCCAGTACTTC.

This clonotype was detected ten times or more. The chain uses TRBV7-6 and TRBJ1-4; D ambiguous. Trimming removed 5 bases at V and 0 bases at J, with 7 bases between. The CDR3 is 14 residues long. Germline V lookup: CDR1 SGHVS, CDR2 FNYEAQ. The CDR3 spells CASSPGPTNEKLFF. CDR3 bases: TGTGCCAGCAGCCCAGGTCCAACTAATGAAAAACTGTTTTTT.